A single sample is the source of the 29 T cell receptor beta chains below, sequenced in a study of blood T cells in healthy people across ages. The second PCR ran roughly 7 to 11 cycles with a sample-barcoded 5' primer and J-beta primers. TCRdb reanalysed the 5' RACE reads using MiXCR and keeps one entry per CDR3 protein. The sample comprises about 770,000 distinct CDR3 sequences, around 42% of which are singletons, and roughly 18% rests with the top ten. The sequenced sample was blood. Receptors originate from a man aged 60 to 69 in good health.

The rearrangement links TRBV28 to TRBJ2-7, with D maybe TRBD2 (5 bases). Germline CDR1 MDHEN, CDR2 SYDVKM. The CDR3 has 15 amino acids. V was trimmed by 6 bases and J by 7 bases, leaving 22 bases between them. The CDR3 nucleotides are TGTGCCAGCAGCCCCCGAGGGCCAGGTCACAATGAGCAGTACTTC. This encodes CASSPRGPGHNEQYF.

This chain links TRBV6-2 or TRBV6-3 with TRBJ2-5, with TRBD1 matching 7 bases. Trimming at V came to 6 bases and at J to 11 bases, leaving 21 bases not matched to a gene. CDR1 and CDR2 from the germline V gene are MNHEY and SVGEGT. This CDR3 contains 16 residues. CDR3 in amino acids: CASRSIRGRSVEEQYF. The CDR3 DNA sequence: TGTGCCAGCAGATCAATCAGGGGGAGATCAGTGGAGGAGCAGTACTTC.

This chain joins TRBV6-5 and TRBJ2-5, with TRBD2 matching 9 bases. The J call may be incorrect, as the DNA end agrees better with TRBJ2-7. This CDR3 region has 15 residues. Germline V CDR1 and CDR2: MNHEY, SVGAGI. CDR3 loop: CASRTGLASNYEQYF. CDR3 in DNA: TGTGCCAGCAGGACAGGACTAGCGAGTAACTACGAGCAGTACTTC.

For the CDR3, the DNA is TGCAGTGCTCCCCTTCTCCGGACAGAGTACTTC. This translates into CSAPLLRTEYF. V usage is TRBV20-1 and J usage is TRBJ2-7; the D gene is possibly TRBD1 (6 bases). Deletions cut 5 bases from V and 11 bases from J, with 16 bases between. Germline lookup yields CDR1 DFQATT and CDR2 SNEGSKA (reference sequence). The length of the CDR3 is 11 residues.

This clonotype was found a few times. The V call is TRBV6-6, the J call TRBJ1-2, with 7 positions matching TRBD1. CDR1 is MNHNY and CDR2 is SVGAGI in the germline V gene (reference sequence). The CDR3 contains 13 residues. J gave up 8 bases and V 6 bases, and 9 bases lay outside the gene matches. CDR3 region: CASSPTGVRGYTF. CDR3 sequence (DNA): TGTGCCAGCAGCCCAACAGGGGTTCGGGGCTACACCTTC.

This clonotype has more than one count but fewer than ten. CDR3 region: CAISVLEEQYF. CDR3 nucleotide sequence: TGTGCCATCAGTGTTTTAGAGGAGCAGTACTTC. This rearrangement joins TRBV10-3 to TRBJ2-5; no definite D call. The CDR3 is 11 residues long. V lost 4 bases and J lost 11, with 11 bases in between. Per germline, CDR1 ENHRY and CDR2 SYGVKD.

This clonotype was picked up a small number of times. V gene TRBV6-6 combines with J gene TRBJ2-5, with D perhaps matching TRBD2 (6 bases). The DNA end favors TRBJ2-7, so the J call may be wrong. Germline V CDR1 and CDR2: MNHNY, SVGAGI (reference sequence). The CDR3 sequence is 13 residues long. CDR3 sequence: CASRAGTRYEQYF. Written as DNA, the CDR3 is TGTGCCAGCAGGGCGGGGACCCGCTACGAGCAGTACTTC.

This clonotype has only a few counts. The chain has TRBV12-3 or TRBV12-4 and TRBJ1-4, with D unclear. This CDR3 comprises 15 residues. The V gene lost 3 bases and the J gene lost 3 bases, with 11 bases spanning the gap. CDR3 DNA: TGTGCCAGCAGTTTTGCGGGCGCGGCTAATGAAAAACTGTTTTTT. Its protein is CASSFAGAANEKLFF.

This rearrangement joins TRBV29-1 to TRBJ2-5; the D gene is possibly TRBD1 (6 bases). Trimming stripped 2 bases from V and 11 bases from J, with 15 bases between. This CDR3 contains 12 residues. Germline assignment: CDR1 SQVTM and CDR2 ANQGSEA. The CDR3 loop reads CSVEKTGNEQYF. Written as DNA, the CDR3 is TGCAGCGTTGAAAAGACAGGCAATGAACAGTACTTC. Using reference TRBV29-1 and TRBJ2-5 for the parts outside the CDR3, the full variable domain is SAVISQKPSRDICQRGTSLTIQCQVDSQVTMMFWYRQQPGQSLTLIATANQGSEATYESGFVIDKFPISRPNLTFSTLTVSNMSPEDSSIYLCSVEKTGNEQYFGPGTRLLVL.

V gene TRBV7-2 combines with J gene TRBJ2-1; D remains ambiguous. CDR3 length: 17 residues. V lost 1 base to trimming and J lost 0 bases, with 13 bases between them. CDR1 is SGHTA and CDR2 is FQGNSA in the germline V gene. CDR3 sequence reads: CASSLEVSWSSYNEQFF. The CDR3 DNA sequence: TGTGCCAGCAGCTTAGAGGTGTCGTGGAGCTCCTACAATGAGCAGTTCTTC.

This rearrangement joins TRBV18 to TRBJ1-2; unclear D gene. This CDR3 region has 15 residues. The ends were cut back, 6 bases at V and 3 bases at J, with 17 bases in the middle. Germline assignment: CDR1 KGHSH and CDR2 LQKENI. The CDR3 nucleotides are TGTGCCAGCTCCCAGACTTCCGAACATTACTATGGCTACACCTTC. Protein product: CASSQTSEHYYGYTF.

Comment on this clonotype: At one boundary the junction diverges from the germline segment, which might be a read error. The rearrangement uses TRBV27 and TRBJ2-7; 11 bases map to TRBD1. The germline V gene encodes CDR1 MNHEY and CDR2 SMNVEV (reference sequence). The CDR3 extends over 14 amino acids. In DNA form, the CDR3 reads TGTACCAGCAGCCCCACCGGGACAGGGGGGATCCAGTACTTC. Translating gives CTSSPTGTGGIQYF.

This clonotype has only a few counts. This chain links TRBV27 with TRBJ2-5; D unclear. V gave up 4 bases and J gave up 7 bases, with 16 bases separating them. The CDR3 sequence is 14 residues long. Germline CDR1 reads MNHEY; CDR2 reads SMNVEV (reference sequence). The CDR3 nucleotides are TGTGCCAGCAGTTCGGGCAGGCCCTATGCGACCCAGTACTTC. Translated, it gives CASSSGRPYATQYF.

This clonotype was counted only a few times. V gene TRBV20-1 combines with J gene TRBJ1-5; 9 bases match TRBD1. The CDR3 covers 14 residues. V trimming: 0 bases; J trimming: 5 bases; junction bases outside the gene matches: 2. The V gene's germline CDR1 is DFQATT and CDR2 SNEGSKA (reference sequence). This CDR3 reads CSARDWTGDQPQHF. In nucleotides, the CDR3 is TGCAGTGCTAGAGATTGGACAGGGGATCAGCCCCAGCATTTT.

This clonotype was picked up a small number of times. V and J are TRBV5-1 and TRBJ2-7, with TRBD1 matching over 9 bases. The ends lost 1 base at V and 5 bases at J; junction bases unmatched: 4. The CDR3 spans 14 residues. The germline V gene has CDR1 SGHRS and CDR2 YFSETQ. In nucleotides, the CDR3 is TGCGCCAGCAGCTTGACAGGGGGCTTCGACGAGCAGTACTTC. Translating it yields CASSLTGGFDEQYF.

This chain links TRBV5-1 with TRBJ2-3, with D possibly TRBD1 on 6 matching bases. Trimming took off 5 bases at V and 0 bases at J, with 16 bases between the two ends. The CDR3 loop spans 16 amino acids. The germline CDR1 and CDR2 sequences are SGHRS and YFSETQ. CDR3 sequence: CASSFTRDKSTDTQYF. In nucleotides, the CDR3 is TGCGCCAGCAGTTTTACCCGGGACAAGAGCACAGATACGCAGTATTTT.

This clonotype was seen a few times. The CDR3 nucleotides are TGTGCCAGCACCCGGGACTTAATGGAAAAACTGTTTTTT. Translated, it gives CASTRDLMEKLFF. The rearrangement uses TRBV2 and TRBJ1-4; D might be TRBD1 (5 bases). The germline V gene encodes CDR1 SNHLY and CDR2 FYNNEI. The CDR3 loop spans 13 amino acids. V was trimmed by 7 bases and J by 8 bases, leaving 14 bases between them.

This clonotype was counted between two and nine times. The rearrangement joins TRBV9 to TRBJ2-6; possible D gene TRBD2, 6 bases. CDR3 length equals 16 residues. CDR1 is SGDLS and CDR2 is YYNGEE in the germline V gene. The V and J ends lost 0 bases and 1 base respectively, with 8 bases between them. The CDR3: CASSVAAGSGANVLTF. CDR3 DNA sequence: TGTGCCAGCAGCGTAGCTGCGGGGTCTGGGGCCAACGTCCTGACTTTC.

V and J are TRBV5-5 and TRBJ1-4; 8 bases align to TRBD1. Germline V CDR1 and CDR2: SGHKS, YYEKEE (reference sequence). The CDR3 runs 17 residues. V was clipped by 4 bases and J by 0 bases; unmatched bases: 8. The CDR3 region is CASSLRDRGATNEKLFF. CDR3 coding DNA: TGTGCCAGCAGCCTCCGCGACAGGGGTGCAACTAATGAAAAACTGTTTTTT.

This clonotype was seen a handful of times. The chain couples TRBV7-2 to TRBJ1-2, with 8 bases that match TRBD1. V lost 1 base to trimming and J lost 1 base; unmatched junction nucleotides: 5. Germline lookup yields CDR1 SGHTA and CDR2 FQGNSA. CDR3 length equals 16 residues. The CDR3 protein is CASSLERTGLNYGYTF. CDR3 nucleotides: TGTGCCAGCAGCTTAGAGAGGACAGGGCTTAACTATGGCTACACCTTC.

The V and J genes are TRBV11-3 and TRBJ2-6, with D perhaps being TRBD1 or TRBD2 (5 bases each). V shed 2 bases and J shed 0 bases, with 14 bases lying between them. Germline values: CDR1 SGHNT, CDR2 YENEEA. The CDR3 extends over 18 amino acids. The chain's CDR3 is CASSLRRTISSGANVLTF. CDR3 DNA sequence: TGTGCCAGCAGCTTAAGGAGGACAATTTCCTCTGGGGCCAACGTCCTGACTTTC.

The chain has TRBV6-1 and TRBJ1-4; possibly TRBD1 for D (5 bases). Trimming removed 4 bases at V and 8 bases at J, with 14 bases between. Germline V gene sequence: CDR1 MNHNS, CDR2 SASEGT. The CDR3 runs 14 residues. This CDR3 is CASSGDQPGEKLFF. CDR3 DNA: TGTGCCAGCAGTGGGGATCAACCAGGGGAAAAACTGTTTTTT.

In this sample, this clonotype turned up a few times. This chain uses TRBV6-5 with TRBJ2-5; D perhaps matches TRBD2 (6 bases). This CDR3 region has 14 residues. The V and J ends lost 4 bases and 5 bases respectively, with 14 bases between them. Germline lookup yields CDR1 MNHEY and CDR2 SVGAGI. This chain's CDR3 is CASSFGTAGETQYF. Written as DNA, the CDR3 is TGTGCCAGCAGTTTCGGGACGGCGGGGGAGACCCAGTACTTC.

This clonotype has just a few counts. Here the CDR3 reads CASSLDTHNYGYTF. CDR3 DNA sequence: TGTGCCAGCAGCTTAGATACTCACAACTATGGCTACACCTTC. The gene calls are TRBV7-2 and TRBJ1-2; D uncertain. Trimming removed 1 base at V and 2 bases at J, with 8 bases between. The CDR3 is 14 amino acids. Germline V CDR1 and CDR2: SGHTA, FQGNSA.

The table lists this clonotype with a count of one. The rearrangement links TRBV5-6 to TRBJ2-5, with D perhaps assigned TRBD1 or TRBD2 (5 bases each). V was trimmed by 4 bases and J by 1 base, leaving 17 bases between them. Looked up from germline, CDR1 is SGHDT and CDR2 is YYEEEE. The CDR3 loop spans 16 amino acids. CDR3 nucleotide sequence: TGTGCCAGCAGCCCGGGGCTCGGAGCGTTCCAAGAGACCCAGTACTTC. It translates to CASSPGLGAFQETQYF.

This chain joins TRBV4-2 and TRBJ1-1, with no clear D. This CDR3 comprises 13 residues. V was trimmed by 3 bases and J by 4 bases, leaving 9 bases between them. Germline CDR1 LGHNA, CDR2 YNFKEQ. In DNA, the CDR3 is TGTGCCAGCAGCCAGTCGGACCTCACTGAAGCTTTCTTT. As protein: CASSQSDLTEAFF.

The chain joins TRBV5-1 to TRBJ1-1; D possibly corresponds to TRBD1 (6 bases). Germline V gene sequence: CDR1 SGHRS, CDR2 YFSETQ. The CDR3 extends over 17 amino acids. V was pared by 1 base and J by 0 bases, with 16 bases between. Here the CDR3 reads CASSLRDTRHMNTEAFF. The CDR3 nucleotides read TGCGCCAGCAGCTTGAGGGACACCCGACATATGAACACTGAAGCTTTCTTT.

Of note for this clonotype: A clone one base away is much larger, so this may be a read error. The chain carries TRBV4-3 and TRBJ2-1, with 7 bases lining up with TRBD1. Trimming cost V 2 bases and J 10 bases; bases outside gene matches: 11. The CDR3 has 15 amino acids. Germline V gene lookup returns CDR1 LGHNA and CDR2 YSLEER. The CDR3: CASSQRPTGSYEQFF. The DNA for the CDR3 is TGCGCCAGCAGCCAACGGCCGACAGGGAGTTACGAGCAGTTCTTC.

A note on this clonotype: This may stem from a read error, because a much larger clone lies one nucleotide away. Written as DNA, the CDR3 is TGTGCCAGCTGGGACCCCTTGGGGGAGACCCAGTACTTC. Protein: CASWDPLGETQYF. The chain joins TRBV6-6 to TRBJ2-5, with D perhaps matching TRBD1 or TRBD2 (5 bases each). Per germline, CDR1 MNHNY and CDR2 SVGAGI (reference sequence). The CDR3 loop spans 13 amino acids. V was clipped by 8 bases and J by 5 bases, with 15 bases between them.